This TCR beta chain was profiled in a study of blood T cell repertoires in COVID-19. The ends lost 5 bases at V and 5 bases at J; junction bases unmatched: 4. Germline CDR1 and CDR2: SGHTA and FQGNSA. The CDR3 is 13 residues long. As handled by the study authors: Nucleated cell counts were estimated from reference gene primer amplification. The method was immunoSEQ multiplex PCR; TCRdb's version includes in-frame clones alone and lacks a portion of them. V, J and clone size derive from that table, while D and trimming were established from the DNA sequence. Counted here are around 330,000 clones, around 90% occurring once; the ten biggest clones make up approximately 5.2%.

The sample consisted of PBMCs or T cells enriched from blood (not recorded which). The chain recombines TRBV7-2 with TRBJ2-5, with 8 bases lining up with TRBD1. This sequence was found in a man in his 60s who had recovered from COVID-19. CDR3 in DNA: TGTGCCAGCAGCGCAGGGGGCTTTGAGACCCAGTACTTC. Amino acid sequence: CASSAGGFETQYF.